The 25 T cell receptor beta chains below come from one sample, sequenced in a study of cytomegalovirus exposure and HLA in healthy donors. Sequencing used immunoSEQ multiplex PCR; TCRdb keeps in-frame clones, though not all of them. The repertoire has roughly 63,000 clones, roughly nine tenths of them found once; the top ten carry 1.2%. Material: PBMCs. The receptors were sampled from a woman between 18 and 30 years old in good health and CMV-seronegative.

This chain links TRBV30 with TRBJ1-1; possibly TRBD1 for D (5 bases). CDR1 is GTSNPN, CDR2 SVGIG, per germline (reference sequence). The CDR3 loop spans 14 amino acids. The V end lost 2 bases, the J end lost 1 base, and 11 bases lay between the germline ends. The CDR3 region is CAWSLDRQNTEAFF. The CDR3 nucleotides are TGTGCCTGGAGTCTCGACAGACAGAACACTGAAGCTTTCTTT.

The V and J genes are TRBV19 and TRBJ1-2; unclear D gene. V was shortened by 5 bases and J by 6 bases, with 19 bases between the two germline ends. The CDR3 consists of 15 residues. Germline V lookup: CDR1 LNHDA, CDR2 SQIVND (reference sequence). The CDR3 DNA follows: TGTGCCAGTAGTCTCAGAGGCATTCCACTAGATGGCTACACCTTC. Translated: CASSLRGIPLDGYTF.

The V and J genes are TRBV10-2 and TRBJ2-7; 7 positions match TRBD2. The V and J ends lost 6 bases and 2 bases, in that order; junction bases with no gene match: 10. CDR1 WSHSY and CDR2 SAAADI come from the germline V gene. This CDR3 is built from 15 residues. The CDR3 DNA is TGCGCCAGCAGAGCTACCTCTAGCGGAGCCTACGAGCAGTACTTC. Amino acid sequence: CASRATSSGAYEQYF.

V usage is TRBV6-5 and J usage is TRBJ1-3; 8 nucleotides match TRBD1. CDR1 and CDR2 from the germline V gene are MNHEY and SVGAGI. The junction had 3 bases not matched to a gene; V was cut back by 5 bases and J by 6 bases. CDR3 length: 13 amino acids. The CDR3 sequence is CASSGTGPNTIYF. DNA of the CDR3: TGTGCCAGCAGTGGGACAGGACCAAACACCATATATTTT.

This CDR3 reads CASSDSDSAGNTIYF. CDR3 nucleotides: TGTGCCAGCAGCGACTCGGACAGCGCTGGAAACACCATATATTTT. This chain connects TRBV6-6 to TRBJ1-3, with D possibly matching TRBD1 (6 bases). The germline V and J ends were trimmed by 6 bases and 2 bases, with 14 bases remaining between them. Germline CDR1 MNHNY, CDR2 SVGAGI (reference sequence). The CDR3 runs to 15 residues.

The gene calls are TRBV2 and TRBJ2-7; perhaps TRBD1 as D (6 bases). The length of the CDR3 is 15 residues. The ends were cut back, 2 bases at V and 4 bases at J, with 15 bases in the middle. Germline-derived CDR1 and CDR2 are SNHLY and FYNNEI. CDR3 nucleotide sequence: TGTGCCAGCAGTGAATCCTCCGGGACACAATACGAGCAGTACTTC. As protein: CASSESSGTQYEQYF.

The rearrangement joins TRBV28 to TRBJ2-7; 10 bases line up with TRBD1. The germline V gene has CDR1 MDHEN and CDR2 SYDVKM. The CDR3 runs 15 residues. After removal of 6 bases from V and 4 bases from J, the junction contained 9 bases not matched to a gene. CDR3 coding DNA: TGTGCCAGCAGACCCCCGGGACAGGGGATATACGAGCAGTACTTC. It is translated as CASRPPGQGIYEQYF.

The CDR3 sequence is CASSYSSYEQYF. The CDR3 coding sequence is TGTGCCAGCAGCTATAGCTCCTACGAGCAGTACTTC. The V gene is TRBV28, the J gene TRBJ2-7, with no clear D. Per the germline V gene, CDR1 is MDHEN and CDR2 is SYDVKM. Trimming took 6 bases from V and 0 from J, leaving 6 bases between them. The CDR3 sequence is 12 residues long.

This clone was counted a single time. This rearrangement joins TRBV19 to TRBJ2-7, with D possibly matching TRBD2 (6 bases). The germline V and J ends were trimmed by 7 bases and 2 bases, with 12 bases remaining between them. Germline CDR1 reads LNHDA; CDR2 reads SQIVND (reference sequence). The CDR3 consists of 13 residues. This CDR3 reads CASKVGGTYEQYF. The DNA of the CDR3 is TGTGCCAGTAAGGTGGGCGGGACCTACGAGCAGTACTTC. Using reference TRBV19 and TRBJ2-7 for the parts outside the CDR3, the full variable domain is DGGITQSPKYLFRKEGQNVTLSCEQNLNHDAMYWYRQDPGQGLRLIYYSQIVNDFQKGDIAEGYSVSREKKESFPLTVTSAQKNPTAFYLCASKVGGTYEQYFGPGTRLTVT.

The gene calls are TRBV6-6 and TRBJ1-1, with D possibly being TRBD1 (5 bases). Germline CDR1 reads MNHNY; CDR2 reads SVGAGI (reference sequence). V was clipped by 5 bases and J by 8 bases, with 9 bases between them. CDR3 length: 11 residues. The CDR3 DNA reads as TGTGCCAGCAGTATGGGGGGGGAAGCTTTCTTT. This gives the protein CASSMGGEAFF.

The CDR3, as DNA: TGCGCCAGCAGCCAAGTGCGGGGGGAAAAACTGTTTTTT. Its protein is CASSQVRGEKLFF. This chain links TRBV4-1 with TRBJ1-4; D is possibly TRBD1 (5 bases). The CDR3 consists of 13 residues. The germline V gene has CDR1 MGHRA and CDR2 YSYEKL. Trimming pared 1 base from V and 8 bases from J, leaving 8 bases between.

The chain combines TRBV30 with TRBJ1-2; D gene unclear. Trimming cost V 0 bases and J 0 bases, with 5 bases left between them. CDR1 GTSNPN and CDR2 SVGIG come from the germline V gene (reference sequence). This CDR3 region has 13 residues. The chain's CDR3 is CAWSVTANYGYTF. The CDR3 nucleotides are TGTGCCTGGAGTGTTACGGCTAACTATGGCTACACCTTC.

The chain employs TRBV28 and TRBJ1-1; 7 nucleotides match TRBD1. The CDR3 totals 14 residues. V shed 6 bases and J 0 bases; nucleotides not matched to a gene: 4. The germline V gene has CDR1 MDHEN and CDR2 SYDVKM. The CDR3 loop reads CASSRGQMNTEAFF. The CDR3 nucleotides are TGTGCCAGCAGCAGGGGACAGATGAACACTGAAGCTTTCTTT.

This clone was seen just once. The J gene is TRBJ2-5, the V gene TRBV9, with D possibly TRBD2 on 6 matching bases. The closer fit of TRBJ2-7 to the DNA end suggests the J call may be wrong. This CDR3 comprises 14 residues. Germline-derived CDR1 and CDR2 are SGDLS and YYNGEE. The CDR3: CASSVRDSKAEQYF. The CDR3 DNA is TGTGCCAGCAGCGTCCGGGACTCTAAAGCCGAGCAGTACTTC.

The chain couples TRBV6-6 to TRBJ1-1, with 7 nucleotides matching TRBD1. Looked up from germline, CDR1 is MNHNY and CDR2 is SVGAGI (reference sequence). This CDR3 is 14 amino acids long. The trim removed 7 bases at V and 3 bases at J, leaving 8 bases unmatched. The CDR3 bases are TGTGCCAGCACTCAGGGGGGTCGGGACACTGAAGCTTTCTTT. Translating it yields CASTQGGRDTEAFF.

The chain links TRBV5-6 to TRBJ2-1, with 7 bases that match TRBD2. The V segment lost 3 bases and the J segment 2 bases; nucleotides outside the gene matches: 8. The CDR3 is 16 residues long. Germline V gene sequence: CDR1 SGHDT, CDR2 YYEEEE. CDR3 nucleotide sequence: TGTGCCAGCAGCTCGGCGGGAGTTGTTCCCTACAATGAGCAGTTCTTC. This gives the protein CASSSAGVVPYNEQFF.

The J gene is TRBJ1-5, the V gene TRBV7-2; no firm D call. CDR3 length: 15 amino acids. Germline V gene sequence: CDR1 SGHTA, CDR2 FQGNSA. V was shortened by 3 bases and J by 2 bases, with 11 bases between the two germline ends. CDR3 residues: CASSFLGGGNQPQHF. CDR3 coding DNA: TGTGCCAGCAGCTTCTTAGGAGGAGGCAATCAGCCCCAGCATTTT.

The chain links TRBV6-4 to TRBJ2-1; 10 bases are shared with TRBD2. Germline V gene data show CDR1 as MRHNA and CDR2 as SNTAGT. The CDR3 contains 14 residues. The ends lost 5 bases at V and 9 bases at J; junction bases unmatched: 7. The CDR3 here is CASSWLAGGGEQFF. CDR3 DNA sequence: TGTGCCAGCAGTTGGTTAGCGGGAGGCGGTGAGCAGTTCTTC.

The J gene is TRBJ2-1, the V gene TRBV29-1; no clear D. V was pared by 2 bases and J by 13 bases, with 12 bases between. Germline V CDR1 and CDR2: SQVTM, ANQGSEA. The CDR3 runs 11 residues. DNA of the CDR3: TGCAGCGTTGAACGTGCTGAACTTCAGTTCTTC. Encoded protein: CSVERAELQFF.

The chain carries TRBV10-1 and TRBJ2-2, with 8 bases identical to TRBD1. The CDR3 loop spans 15 amino acids. V shed 4 bases, J shed 4 bases, and the junction held 5 bases outside the gene matches. Germline V lookup: CDR1 WNHNN, CDR2 SYGVQD (reference sequence). CDR3 sequence: CASSAQGASTGELFF. The CDR3 bases are TGCGCCAGCAGTGCCCAGGGGGCTAGCACCGGGGAGCTGTTTTTT.

The chain employs TRBV7-2 and TRBJ1-3; D is unresolved. Germline V gene lookup returns CDR1 SGHTA and CDR2 FQGNSA. CDR3 length equals 16 residues. V was trimmed by 0 bases and J by 0 bases, leaving 9 bases between them. CDR3 region: CASSLAGLNSGNTIYF. In DNA, the CDR3 is TGTGCCAGCAGCTTAGCCGGACTCAACTCTGGAAACACCATATATTTT.

This chain uses TRBV5-1 with TRBJ2-7; 9 bases fit TRBD2. CDR1 SGHRS and CDR2 YFSETQ come from the germline V gene. The trim removed 3 bases at V and 4 bases at J, leaving 2 bases unmatched. The CDR3 spans 13 residues. The CDR3 DNA reads TGCGCCAGCAGCTCGACTAGCGGTTACGAGCAGTACTTC. It codes for CASSSTSGYEQYF.

The V gene is TRBV25-1, the J gene TRBJ2-2; maybe TRBD1 (5 bases). This CDR3 spans 17 amino acids. Trimming shortened V by 0 bases and J by 3 bases, and 14 bases separated the two germline ends. CDR1 and CDR2 from the germline V gene are MGHDK and SYGVNS. CDR3 protein: CASSEYPETTDTGELFF. The CDR3 DNA follows: TGTGCCAGCAGTGAATACCCCGAGACGACAGACACCGGGGAGCTGTTTTTT. The complete variable domain, with remaining parts taken from reference TRBV25-1 and TRBJ2-2, reads EADIYQTPRYLVIGTGKKITLECSQTMGHDKMYWYQQDPGMELHLIHYSYGVNSTEKGDLSSESTVSRIRTEHFPLTLESARPSHTSQYLCASSEYPETTDTGELFFGEGSRLTVL.

The gene calls are TRBV5-6 and TRBJ2-7, with 11 bases that match TRBD2. This CDR3 spans 15 amino acids. Per the germline V gene, CDR1 is SGHDT and CDR2 is YYEEEE. V shed 7 bases, J shed 0 bases, and the junction held 6 bases outside the gene matches. The CDR3 protein is CASGIAGGSSYEQYF. The CDR3 DNA follows: TGTGCCAGCGGAATAGCGGGAGGGAGCTCCTACGAGCAGTACTTC.

The chain recombines TRBV11-2 with TRBJ2-5, with TRBD1 matching over 7 bases. The germline V gene encodes CDR1 SGHAT and CDR2 FQNNGV. The CDR3 length is 13 residues. V trimming: 6 bases; J trimming: 1 base; junction bases outside the gene matches: 2. This chain's CDR3 is CASSYRGQETQYF. DNA for the CDR3: TGTGCCAGCAGTTACAGGGGCCAAGAGACCCAGTACTTC.